What follows is one T cell receptor beta chain and its context. Antigen: not known. Germline lookup yields CDR1 KGHDR and CDR2 SFDVKD. V lost 3 bases to trimming and J lost 7 bases, with 11 bases between them. The CDR3 length is 14 residues. ViraFEST used viral peptide pools to expand antigen-specific CD4+ T cells before sequencing. Once cultured for under 11 days, the cells underwent separation to obtain CD4+ T cells. All participants had two doses of either the BNT162b2 or mRNA-1273 vaccine. Each well held a few million PBMC cultured with about 9.1 ug/ml peptides and about 9.7 IU/ml IL-2. The data were taken from a study of vaccination effects on CD4 cells after COVID-19. Using immunoSEQ multiplex PCR, the repertoire was profiled, and TCRdb retains in-frame clones only, with some absent. The sample includes 25,000 to 35,000 clones, roughly 80% of them seen just once.

The rearrangement links TRBV24-1 to TRBJ2-2, with D possibly matching TRBD1 (6 bases). This specimen was CD4+ T cells from PBMCs cultured with SARS-CoV-2 spike peptides, taken after COVID-19 vaccination. The TCR originated in a human donor who received a COVID-19 vaccine. Some clones in this sample may be carry-over from other donors' samples. The CDR3 loop reads CATSDPQGNGELFF. The DNA for the CDR3 is TGTGCCACCAGTGATCCGCAGGGGAACGGGGAGCTGTTTTTT.